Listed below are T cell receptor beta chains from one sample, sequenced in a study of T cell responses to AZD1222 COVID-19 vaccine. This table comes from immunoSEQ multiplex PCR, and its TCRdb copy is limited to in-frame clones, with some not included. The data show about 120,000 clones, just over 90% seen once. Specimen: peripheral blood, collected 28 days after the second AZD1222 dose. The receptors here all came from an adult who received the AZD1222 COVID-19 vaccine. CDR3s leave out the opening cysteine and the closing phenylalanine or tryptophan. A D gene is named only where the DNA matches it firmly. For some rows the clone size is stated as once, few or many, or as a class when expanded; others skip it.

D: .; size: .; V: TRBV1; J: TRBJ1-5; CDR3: TSSYRKGPNYYSNQPQH
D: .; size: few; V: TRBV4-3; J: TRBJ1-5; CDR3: ASSQEVTEKWPQH
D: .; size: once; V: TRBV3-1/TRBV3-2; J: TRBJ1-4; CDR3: ASSRRQINEKLF
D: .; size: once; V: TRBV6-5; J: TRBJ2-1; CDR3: ASQPEDWRYNEQF
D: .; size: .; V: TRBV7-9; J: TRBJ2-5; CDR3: ASSLLLRDSEVKTQY
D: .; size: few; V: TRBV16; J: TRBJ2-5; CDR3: ASSPTAETQY
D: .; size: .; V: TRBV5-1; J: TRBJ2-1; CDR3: ATLPQPSSNEQF
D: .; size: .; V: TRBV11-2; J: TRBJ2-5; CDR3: ASAGVETQY
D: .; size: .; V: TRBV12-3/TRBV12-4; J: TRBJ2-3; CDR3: ASSLGRRDTQY
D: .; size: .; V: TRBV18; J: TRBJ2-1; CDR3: ASSPLESGEQF
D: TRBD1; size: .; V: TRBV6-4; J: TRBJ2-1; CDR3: ASSRQGGSYNEQF
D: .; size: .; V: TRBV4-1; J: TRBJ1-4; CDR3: ASSQVGGGGEKLF